The T cell receptor (beta chain) described here comes from a study of blood T cells in healthy people across ages. It was with a sample-barcoded 5' primer and a J-beta primer mix that a second PCR of about 7 to 12 cycles was run. TCRdb re-called the 5' RACE reads with MiXCR, one entry per CDR3 protein. The repertoire holds about 1.8 million distinct CDR3 sequences, less than 50% seen once, with 2.1% in the top ten. Per sample, at least 5.5 micrograms of total RNA were extracted. The TCR sequence derives from a woman in her 40s in good health. Input material: blood.

CDR3 protein: CASSQGPVIAKNIQYF. The DNA for the CDR3 is TGTGCCAGCAGCCAAGGCCCGGTTATAGCCAAAAACATTCAGTACTTC. The chain carries TRBV3-1 and TRBJ2-4; D call uncertain. Germline assignment: CDR1 LGHDT and CDR2 YNNKEL (reference sequence). V dropped 1 base and J dropped 0 bases, with 10 bases sitting between them. The CDR3 is 16 residues long.